A single sample gave rise to the 2 T cell receptor beta chains below, sequenced in a study of blood T cells in healthy people across ages (dated by TCRdb to between 2015 and 2017). Library generation was performed with 5' RACE. TCRdb lists the instrument as Illumina HiSeq 2500. A second PCR of 7 to 11 cycles was performed with a sample-barcoded 5' primer and a J-beta primer mix. TCRdb reanalyzed the raw reads on its own, using fastp at Q25 for trimming and MiXCR for clone calling, and kept in-frame beta chains. Rows with one shared CDR3 protein collapse into an entry with the most common genes and DNA. The sample yields about 930,000 distinct CDR3 sequences; 25% to 35% were counted once. 9.5% to 13% of the sample is held by the ten biggest clonotypes. A further study also used this sample, focusing on T cells of mothers and their children.

Specimen: blood. These receptors all stem from a woman between 40 and 55 years old in good health.

This clonotype was recorded a few times. The chain recombines TRBV5-6 with TRBJ1-5; a weak D match, TRBD1 (6 bases). Per the germline V gene, CDR1 is SGHDT and CDR2 is YYEEEE. Trimming shortened V by 2 bases and J by 1 base, and 13 bases separated the two germline ends. The CDR3 has 16 amino acids. CDR3 sequence (DNA): TGTGCCAGCAGCTTAGAGGGACATCGAAGCAATCAGCCCCAGCATTTT. It codes for CASSLEGHRSNQPQHF.

On this clonotype: Germline is not matched at one junction end, which may reflect a read error. This chain connects TRBV20-1 to TRBJ2-3; TRBD1 matches at 9 bases. Germline V lookup: CDR1 DFQATT, CDR2 SNEGSKA (reference sequence). This CDR3 contains 15 residues. CDR3 coding DNA: TGCAGTGCTAGAGATAGGGGACAGGGCACAGATACGCGGTATTTT. Translation gives CSARDRGQGTDTRYF.